This T cell receptor (beta chain) is from a study of cytomegalovirus exposure and HLA in healthy donors. Study findings and constraints: The later analysis indicated that the majority of CMV-associated TCR beta chains appeared HLA-restricted. Follow-up analysis seemed to connect common viral pathogens with several of the most significant clusters identified. In a later analysis, HLA-associated TCR beta chains were more clonally expanded than equally common others.

Vbeta (60) and Jbeta (13) primers were used in the PCR. Using immunoSEQ multiplex PCR, the repertoire was profiled, and TCRdb retains in-frame clones only, with some absent. The sample shows 150,000 to 200,000 clones, about four fifths of them seen only once. It was healthy bone marrow donors who served as donors. Germline CDR1 reads SGHRS; CDR2 reads YFSETQ. CDR3 length: 15 residues. Trimming left V 0 bases short and J 0 bases short, with 6 bases between. In the case of this clone: Its antigen is not known.

The receptor's source is a woman aged 25 to 39 in good health and CMV-seronegative. The chain employs TRBV5-1 and TRBJ2-2; D not resolved. The material sequenced was PBMCs. CDR3 nucleotides: TGCGCCAGCAGCTTGGTGACTCCGAACACCGGGGAGCTGTTTTTT. Protein: CASSLVTPNTGELFF. The variable domain in full, completed from reference TRBV5-1 and TRBJ2-2, reads KAGVTQTPRYLIKTRGQQVTLSCSPISGHRSVSWYQQTPGQGLQFLFEYFSETQRNKGNFPGRFSGRQFSNSRSEMNVSTLELGDSALYLCASSLVTPNTGELFFGEGSRLTVL.